This TCR beta chain was retrieved from a study of T cell changes during pregnancy in multiple sclerosis (dated by TCRdb to about 2019). Looking at the study overall: The study looked at changes in the T cell repertoire across pregnancy in women with multiple sclerosis.

Of note for this clone: The clone's antigen remains unknown. Base quality data are lacking; no much larger clone is found one base away.

Libraries were prepared through the immunoSEQ multiplex PCR assay. TCRdb carries this immuneACCESS record with in-frame sequences only. Its versions omit some clonotypes, under half of them owing to an unresolved V gene in the studies checked, with the rest unexplained. This sample has more than 50,000 clones in its table, and about 91% of those were observed once. Of the sample, roughly 1.2% is held by the ten largest clones. This receptor was taken from a female donor in good health, enrolled as a control in a pregnancy study. The input for sequencing was peripheral blood, taken after pregnancy.

The nucleotides read TGTGCCAGCAGCCAAGGAACTATGACAGATACGCAGTATTTT. Its coded protein is CASSQGTMTDTQYF. The chain joins TRBV4-2 to TRBJ2-3, with the D gene uncertain. CDR1 and CDR2 (LGHNA, YNFKEQ) derive from the germline V gene. The CDR3 spans 14 residues, from the cysteine through the phenylalanine. Of the read, only the CDR3 DNA is kept; its 42 bases are in frame from base 1. Trimming takes 1 base from V and 3 bases from J, and the germline ends sit 8 bases apart.